These 17 T cell receptor beta chains share one sample of origin, sequenced in a study of T cell changes during pregnancy in multiple sclerosis. The protocol was immunoSEQ multiplex PCR, while the TCRdb copy is restricted to in-frame clones and leaves out a portion. The repertoire has 25,000 to 35,000 clones, approximately 90% of them found once; the top ten carry approximately 6.9%. The material was CD8+ T cells from peripheral blood mononuclear cells, obtained in the second trimester of pregnancy. These receptors were obtained from a female donor with multiple sclerosis, enrolled in a pregnancy study.

The chain carries TRBV28 and TRBJ2-5, with 13 bases fitting TRBD2. The germline V gene has CDR1 MDHEN and CDR2 SYDVKM. Trimming cost V 5 bases and J 3 bases; bases outside gene matches: 3. This CDR3 region has 15 residues. CDR3: CASSPGLAGEETQYF. The CDR3 DNA sequence: TGTGCCAGCAGTCCCGGACTAGCGGGAGAAGAGACCCAGTACTTC.

The genes are TRBV6-5 and TRBJ1-2; a weak D match, TRBD1 (6 bases). The ends were cut back, 0 bases at V and 6 bases at J, with 14 bases in the middle. Germline lookup yields CDR1 MNHEY and CDR2 SVGAGI. This CDR3 spans 15 amino acids. The CDR3 protein is CASSYSRGALDGYTF. In nucleotides, the CDR3 is TGTGCCAGCAGTTACTCTCGGGGGGCCTTAGATGGCTACACCTTC.

As regards this clone: The identical CDR3 is also encoded by other nucleotide sequences in the sample. The chain is built from TRBV27 and TRBJ1-1, with a possible D match to TRBD1 (5 bases). V gave up 2 bases and J gave up 1 base, with 8 bases separating them. CDR1 is MNHEY and CDR2 is SMNVEV in the germline V gene (reference sequence). The length of the CDR3 is 14 residues. CDR3: CASSLRGSNTEAFF. DNA for the CDR3: TGTGCCAGCAGTTTAAGGGGTTCGAACACTGAAGCTTTCTTT.

The chain has TRBV14 and TRBJ1-1; TRBD1 might be the D (6 bases). The germline CDR1 and CDR2 sequences are SGHDN and FVKESK. This CDR3 spans 15 amino acids. V lost 4 bases, J lost 0 bases, and 12 bases lay in between. The CDR3 protein is CASSRYRDMNTEAFF. CDR3 nucleotides: TGTGCCAGCAGCCGGTACAGGGACATGAACACTGAAGCTTTCTTT.

This chain joins TRBV4-1 and TRBJ2-7; TRBD1 matches 7 bases. Germline V CDR1 and CDR2: MGHRA, YSYEKL. CDR3 length: 16 residues. V shed 0 bases and J 0 bases; nucleotides not matched to a gene: 5. The CDR3: CASSQDRTGLSYEQYF. CDR3 coding DNA: TGCGCCAGCAGCCAAGACAGGACAGGACTCTCCTACGAGCAGTACTTC.

This chain joins TRBV27 and TRBJ1-4; D might be TRBD1 (6 bases). The CDR3 totals 15 residues. Germline V gene lookup returns CDR1 MNHEY and CDR2 SMNVEV (reference sequence). Trimming left V 0 bases short and J 8 bases short, with 13 bases between. The CDR3 loop reads CASSLSAGVGEKLFF. CDR3 bases: TGTGCCAGCAGTTTATCGGCAGGGGTGGGCGAAAAACTGTTTTTT.

The V call is TRBV5-4, the J call TRBJ1-2; D gene uncertain. In germline, CDR1 is SGHNT, CDR2 YYREEE (reference sequence). Trimming cost V 5 bases and J 5 bases, with 16 bases left between them. The CDR3 sequence is 14 residues long. In DNA form, the CDR3 reads TGTGCCAGCAGACCGGAGAGGGATTCATATGGCTACACCTTC. Its protein product is CASRPERDSYGYTF.

V usage is TRBV6-5 and J usage is TRBJ1-2; D unclear. V was cut by 0 bases and J by 0 bases, with 8 bases left in between. CDR3 length equals 15 residues. Germline CDR1 and CDR2: MNHEY and SVGAGI. The CDR3 bases are TGTGCCAGCAGTTACTCAGAGGGCACTAACTATGGCTACACCTTC. This translates into CASSYSEGTNYGYTF.

V gene TRBV19 combines with J gene TRBJ1-1; D gene uncertain. V was trimmed by 3 bases and J by 0 bases, leaving 8 bases between them. In germline, CDR1 is LNHDA, CDR2 SQIVND (reference sequence). This CDR3 spans 14 amino acids. CDR3 sequence: CASSIMQVNTEAFF. The CDR3 region has the DNA TGTGCCAGTAGTATCATGCAGGTGAACACTGAAGCTTTCTTT.

The chain has TRBV6-5 and TRBJ1-4, with unresolved D. Trimming pared 4 bases from V and 0 bases from J, leaving 9 bases between. Germline V gene data show CDR1 as MNHEY and CDR2 as SVGAGI. The CDR3 is made up of 15 amino acids. DNA for the CDR3: TGTGCCAGCAGTTCCGAGGGTGCAACTAATGAAAAACTGTTTTTT. This encodes CASSSEGATNEKLFF.

The chain employs TRBV7-3 and TRBJ2-3; 9 bases match TRBD2. CDR3 size: 17 residues. V trimming: 5 bases; J trimming: 5 bases; junction bases outside the gene matches: 14. Per germline, CDR1 SGHTA and CDR2 FQGTGA. The CDR3 nucleotides read TGTGCCAGCAGCCCAAAGGGTGCGGGGGGGCAGGGAGATACGCAGTATTTT. This codes for CASSPKGAGGQGDTQYF. The full variable domain, with the rest looked up from reference TRBV7-3 and TRBJ2-3, is GAGVSQTPSNKVTEKGKYVELRCDPISGHTALYWYRQSLGQGPEFLIYFQGTGAADDSGLPNDRFFAVRPEGSVSTLKIQRTERGDSAVYLCASSPKGAGGQGDTQYFGPGTRLTVL.

This clone was observed once. The chain links TRBV28 to TRBJ2-1, with 14 bases lining up with TRBD2. Germline V gene data show CDR1 as MDHEN and CDR2 as SYDVKM. This CDR3 has 16 amino acids. J gave up 3 bases and V 6 bases, and 4 bases lay outside the gene matches. The CDR3 region is CASRGGLAGGYNEQFF. The CDR3 DNA sequence: TGTGCCAGCAGGGGCGGACTAGCGGGAGGCTACAATGAGCAGTTCTTC.

V gene TRBV28 combines with J gene TRBJ1-4, with 9 bases that match TRBD1. The CDR3 runs to 14 residues. Germline V lookup: CDR1 MDHEN, CDR2 SYDVKM. The V and J ends lost 6 bases and 3 bases, in that order; junction bases with no gene match: 2. The chain's CDR3 is CASSWTGANEKLFF. The CDR3 coding sequence is TGTGCCAGCAGCTGGACAGGGGCTAATGAAAAACTGTTTTTT.

This chain uses TRBV19 with TRBJ1-1; 7 positions match TRBD1. Germline CDR1 is LNHDA and CDR2 is SQIVND (reference sequence). The CDR3 covers 12 residues. V was clipped by 11 bases and J by 5 bases; unmatched bases: 8. CDR3 DNA sequence: TGTGCCTCGGGGCAGGGGGTTACTGAAGCTTTCTTT. Its protein product is CASGQGVTEAFF.

This chain links TRBV5-6 with TRBJ1-5; D unresolved. CDR1 and CDR2 from the germline V gene are SGHDT and YYEEEE. V lost 3 bases and J 1 base, leaving 14 bases between the germline ends. This CDR3 spans 16 amino acids. CDR3 sequence: CASSYYTGESNQPQHF. CDR3 DNA: TGTGCCAGCAGCTACTACACGGGAGAAAGCAATCAGCCCCAGCATTTT. Based on the CDR3 plus reference TRBV5-6 and TRBJ1-5, the full variable domain is DAGVTQSPTHLIKTRGQQVTLRCSPKSGHDTVSWYQQALGQGPQFIFQYYEEEERQRGNFPDRFSGHQFPNYSSELNVNALLLGDSALYLCASSYYTGESNQPQHFGDGTRLSIL.

This clone was seen just once. This chain links TRBV21-1 with TRBJ2-7; the D segment call TRBD1 is taken from the table without a DNA check. TRBV21-1 is shown as a pseudogene. The CDR3 loop spans 14 amino acids. DNA for the CDR3: TGTGCCAGCAGCCCTCAGGACAGGGCCTTAGAGCAGTACTTC. Amino acid sequence: CASSPQDRALEQYF.

The V gene is TRBV14, the J gene TRBJ2-2, with a weak D call TRBD2 (6 bases). This CDR3 contains 18 residues. Trimming left V 0 bases short and J 3 bases short, with 17 bases between. Germline CDR1 SGHDN, CDR2 FVKESK. The CDR3, as DNA: TGTGCCAGCAGCCAAGAAGGTTTGTTTGGCGGGGACACCGGGGAGCTGTTTTTT. It encodes CASSQEGLFGGDTGELFF. The full variable domain, rest sourced from reference TRBV14 and TRBJ2-2, is EAGVTQFPSHSVIEKGQTVTLRCDPISGHDNLYWYRRVMGKEIKFLLHFVKESKQDESGMPNNRFLAERTGGTYSTLKVQPAELEDSGVYFCASSQEGLFGGDTGELFFGEGSRLTVL.